A single sample is the source of the 20 T cell receptor beta chains below, sequenced in a study of CD8 T cells in ankylosing spondylitis. These receptors are not linked to any known antigen. Overall study findings and caveats: A TCR beta motif of about 8 highly homologous variants seemed to mark ankylosing spondylitis blood.

TCRdb re-called the 5' RACE reads through MiXCR, storing one row per CDR3 protein. The sample holds about 700,000 distinct CDR3 sequences, under 20% seen once. Sequenced: blood, either unsorted or a sorted T cell fraction (not recorded which). Source of these receptors: a male donor with ankylosing spondylitis.

The V gene is TRBV6-1, the J gene TRBJ2-2; TRBD1 matches at 8 bases. The CDR3 totals 15 residues. Germline V gene data show CDR1 as MNHNS and CDR2 as SASEGT. The junction had 4 bases not matched to a gene; V was cut back by 6 bases and J by 1 base. Here the CDR3 reads CASRRGQENTGELFF. The DNA of the CDR3 is TGTGCCAGCAGACGGGGACAGGAGAACACCGGGGAGCTGTTTTTT.

The J gene is TRBJ2-3, the V gene TRBV19; D gene unclear. Germline values: CDR1 LNHDA, CDR2 SQIVND (reference sequence). This CDR3 contains 13 residues. V was cut by 0 bases and J by 6 bases, with 7 bases left in between. The CDR3 is CASSIDYGDTQYF. The CDR3 DNA sequence: TGTGCCAGTAGTATAGATTACGGGGATACGCAGTATTTT.

The V and J genes are TRBV19 and TRBJ2-7; 11 bases fit TRBD1. The V gene's germline CDR1 is LNHDA and CDR2 SQIVND (reference sequence). CDR3 length: 16 amino acids. V was pared by 4 bases and J by 7 bases, with 12 bases of the junction left unmatched. The CDR3 region has the DNA TGTGCCAGTAGTACCCGGACAGGGGGCGCCCTGAGGGAGCAGTACTTC. This encodes CASSTRTGGALREQYF. Filled out from reference TRBV19 and TRBJ2-7, the complete variable domain reads DGGITQSPKYLFRKEGQNVTLSCEQNLNHDAMYWYRQDPGQGLRLIYYSQIVNDFQKGDIAEGYSVSREKKESFPLTVTSAQKNPTAFYLCASSTRTGGALREQYFGPGTRLTVT.

CDR3 bases: TGTGCCAGCCGCCTACAGGTTGCTGGGGAGACCCAGTACTTC. Translated, it gives CASRLQVAGETQYF. The chain combines TRBV28 with TRBJ2-5; D perhaps matches TRBD1 (5 bases). Germline CDR1 MDHEN, CDR2 SYDVKM. The length of the CDR3 is 14 residues. Trimming shortened V by 8 bases and J by 5 bases, and 18 bases separated the two germline ends.

The chain recombines TRBV12-3 or TRBV12-4 with TRBJ1-1; the D gene is possibly TRBD1 (5 bases). There are 13 residues in the CDR3. Trimming shortened V by 6 bases and J by 5 bases, and 13 bases separated the two germline ends. Here the CDR3 DNA reads TGTGCCAGCAGCCCCGCAGGGAGAACTGAAGCTTTCTTT. This sequence encodes CASSPAGRTEAFF.

The gene calls are TRBV3-1 and TRBJ2-1; 9 bases fit TRBD2. Trimming at V came to 0 bases and at J to 9 bases, leaving 9 bases not matched to a gene. In germline, CDR1 is LGHDT, CDR2 YNNKEL (reference sequence). This CDR3 region has 16 residues. DNA for the CDR3: TGTGCCAGCAGCCAAGAGTGGCTAGCGGGACGAGGTGAGCAGTTCTTC. It codes for CASSQEWLAGRGEQFF.

This clonotype occurred a few times. The V gene is TRBV29-1, the J gene TRBJ2-5, with 14 positions matching TRBD2. The CDR3 has 18 residues. Germline CDR1 is SQVTM and CDR2 is ANQGSEA. The junction had 15 bases not matched to a gene; V was cut back by 7 bases and J by 2 bases. CDR3 in amino acids: CSGVPGLAGGGLQETQYF. Written as DNA, the CDR3 is TGCAGCGGCGTCCCTGGACTAGCGGGAGGAGGGTTGCAAGAGACCCAGTACTTC.

This clonotype was counted a few times. This chain links TRBV3-1 with TRBJ1-6; no reliable D call. Germline V gives CDR1 LGHDT, CDR2 YNNKEL (reference sequence). The CDR3 contains 15 residues. The V gene lost 0 bases and the J gene lost 3 bases, with 6 bases spanning the gap. The CDR3 bases are TGTGCCAGCAGCCAAGATGCAGACTATAATTCACCCCTCCACTTT. Encoded protein: CASSQDADYNSPLHF.

The chain has TRBV7-2 and TRBJ2-7, with D uncertain. Trimming left V 5 bases short and J 0 bases short, with 11 bases between. The V gene's germline CDR1 is SGHTA and CDR2 FQGNSA. This CDR3 spans 14 amino acids. CDR3 region: CASSHAKGSYEQYF. The CDR3 DNA follows: TGTGCCAGCAGCCACGCCAAGGGCTCCTACGAGCAGTACTTC.

The rearrangement uses TRBV7-2 and TRBJ2-3; weak D call: TRBD2 (5 bases). CDR1 SGHTA and CDR2 FQGNSA come from the germline V gene. This CDR3 has 14 residues. The V gene lost 5 bases and the J gene lost 4 bases, with 13 bases spanning the gap. CDR3 DNA sequence: TGTGCCAGCAGCAAAGGTGGGAGCTCAGATACGCAGTATTTT. Translation gives CASSKGGSSDTQYF.

The genes are TRBV29-1 and TRBJ2-7; tentatively, D is TRBD1 (6 bases). Trimming stripped 5 bases from V and 2 bases from J, with 13 bases between. Germline-derived CDR1 and CDR2 are SQVTM and ANQGSEA. The length of the CDR3 is 13 residues. The CDR3 region is CSVWAGDTYEQYF. The CDR3 DNA is TGCAGCGTTTGGGCAGGGGACACCTACGAGCAGTACTTC.

The chain is built from TRBV3-1 and TRBJ1-5; D is possibly TRBD1 (6 bases). The germline CDR1 and CDR2 sequences are LGHDT and YNNKEL (reference sequence). V was shortened by 4 bases and J by 5 bases, with 12 bases between the two germline ends. The CDR3 spans 14 residues. CDR3 residues: CASSPSQGHQPQHF. The CDR3 DNA is TGTGCCAGCAGCCCCAGTCAGGGGCATCAGCCCCAGCATTTT.

The genes are TRBV7-8 and TRBJ1-5, with no clear D. Deletions cut 4 bases from V and 8 bases from J, with 9 bases between. From germline, CDR1 is SGHVS and CDR2 FQNEAQ. There are 12 residues in the CDR3. The CDR3 sequence is CASSSQQEPQHF. The DNA of the CDR3 is TGTGCCAGCAGCTCCCAACAAGAGCCCCAGCATTTT.

This clonotype was counted ten times or more. This chain links TRBV12-3 or TRBV12-4 with TRBJ1-5; D may be TRBD1 (6 bases). The CDR3 contains 16 residues. Trimming removed 4 bases from V and 4 bases from J, with 17 bases in between. The CDR3 protein is CASSSRAQGLNQPQHF. CDR3 in DNA: TGTGCCAGCAGTTCAAGGGCGCAGGGGTTGAATCAGCCCCAGCATTTT.

The V and J genes are TRBV2 and TRBJ2-1, with D possibly being TRBD2 (7 bases). Germline V gene lookup returns CDR1 SNHLY and CDR2 FYNNEI. V lost 6 bases to trimming and J lost 9 bases, with 21 bases between them. The CDR3 covers 15 residues. The CDR3: CASRFRGGVQGEQFF. The CDR3 DNA is TGTGCCAGCAGGTTCAGGGGAGGGGTACAAGGTGAGCAGTTCTTC.

This clonotype has only a few counts. This chain joins TRBV6-1 and TRBJ1-2; D perhaps matches TRBD1 (6 bases). This CDR3 has 14 amino acids. Germline CDR1 is MNHNS and CDR2 is SASEGT. Trimming shortened V by 6 bases and J by 2 bases, and 13 bases separated the two germline ends. The CDR3 reads CASRTGTRNYGYTF. The CDR3, as DNA: TGTGCCAGCAGAACCGGGACACGAAACTATGGCTACACCTTC.

V is TRBV7-9 and J is TRBJ2-1; a possible D gene is TRBD2 (5 bases). V gave up 5 bases and J gave up 8 bases, with 25 bases separating them. CDR3 length: 17 amino acids. Germline CDR1 and CDR2: SEHNR and FQNEAQ (reference sequence). This chain's CDR3 is CASSRWPAGPERHEQFF. The DNA of the CDR3 is TGTGCCAGCAGCCGCTGGCCGGCGGGCCCCGAGAGACATGAGCAGTTCTTC.

The gene calls are TRBV10-3 and TRBJ2-2; 8 bases map to TRBD1. This CDR3 is built from 14 residues. Unmatched junction bases numbered 9, after V lost 10 bases and J lost 5 bases. The germline V gene encodes CDR1 ENHRY and CDR2 SYGVKD. The CDR3 DNA reads TGTGCCACCGCGGGACAGGCGGCGACCGGGGAGCTGTTTTTT. It is translated as CATAGQAATGELFF.

The chain couples TRBV7-3 to TRBJ2-1; 7 nucleotides agree with TRBD2. Germline V gives CDR1 SGHTA, CDR2 FQGTGA. CDR3 length: 16 amino acids. Germline trimming cut 5 bases from V and 5 bases from J; bases unmatched to any gene: 12. This chain's CDR3 is CASSASGDLLDNEQFF. Here the CDR3 DNA reads TGTGCCAGCAGCGCGAGCGGGGACCTCTTGGACAATGAGCAGTTCTTC.

This clonotype has at least ten counts. The chain combines TRBV20-1 with TRBJ2-7, with TRBD1 as a possible D gene (5 bases). V was cut by 6 bases and J by 5 bases, with 14 bases left in between. Germline V gene lookup returns CDR1 DFQATT and CDR2 SNEGSKA (reference sequence). The CDR3 is 12 residues long. The CDR3 here is CSAEDIPNEQYF. The CDR3 nucleotides are TGCAGTGCAGAGGACATCCCGAACGAGCAGTACTTC.